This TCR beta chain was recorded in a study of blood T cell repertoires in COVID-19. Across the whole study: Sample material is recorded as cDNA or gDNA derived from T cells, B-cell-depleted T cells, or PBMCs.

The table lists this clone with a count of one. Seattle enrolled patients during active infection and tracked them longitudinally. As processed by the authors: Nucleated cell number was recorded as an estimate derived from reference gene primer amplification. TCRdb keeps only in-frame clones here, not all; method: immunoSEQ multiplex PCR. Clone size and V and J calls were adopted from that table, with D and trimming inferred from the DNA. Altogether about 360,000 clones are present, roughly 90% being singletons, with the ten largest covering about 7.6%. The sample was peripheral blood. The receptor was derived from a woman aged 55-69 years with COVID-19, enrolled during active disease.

The DNA of the CDR3 is TGTGCCAACCTCGTAGGCAAGGGAGGGGTTTCACCCCTCCACTTT. It yields the protein CANLVGKGGVSPLHF. V gene TRBV2 combines with J gene TRBJ1-6, with TRBD1 as a possible D gene (5 bases). The germline gives CDR1 SNHLY, CDR2 FYNNEI. The length of the CDR3 is 15 residues. Trimming cost V 10 bases and J 9 bases, with 22 bases left between them.